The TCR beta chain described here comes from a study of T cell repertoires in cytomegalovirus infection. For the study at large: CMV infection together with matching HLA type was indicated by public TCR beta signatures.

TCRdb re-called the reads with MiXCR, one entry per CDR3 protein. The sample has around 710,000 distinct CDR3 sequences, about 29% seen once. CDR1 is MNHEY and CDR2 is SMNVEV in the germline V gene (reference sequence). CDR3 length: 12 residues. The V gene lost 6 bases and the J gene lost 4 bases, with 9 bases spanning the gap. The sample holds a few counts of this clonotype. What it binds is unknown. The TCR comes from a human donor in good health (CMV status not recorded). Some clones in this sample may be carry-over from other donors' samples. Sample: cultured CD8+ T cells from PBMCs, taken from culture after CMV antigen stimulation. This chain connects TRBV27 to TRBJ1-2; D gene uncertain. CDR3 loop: CASRGSGYGYTF. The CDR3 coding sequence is TGTGCCAGCAGGGGGAGCGGCTATGGCTACACCTTC.